The clone carrying this T cell receptor beta chain was seen a single time. What it binds is unknown. Each CDR3 protein gets one entry after TCRdb re-called the 5' RACE reads with MiXCR. The sample lists roughly 70,000 distinct CDR3 sequences, around 20% seen once, with 15% to 20% in the top ten. The CDR3 runs to 17 residues. V lost 5 bases, J lost 4 bases, and 9 bases stayed unmatched. The germline V gene has CDR1 MNHEY and CDR2 SMNVEV (reference sequence). The sample comes from a study of early T cells in non-severe SARS-CoV-2 infection. Study-level results: Matching with VDJdb favored anti-spike CD8 responses (missing private and CD4 specificities).

The receptor was isolated from an adult who was a healthcare worker with PCR-confirmed SARS-CoV-2 infection or an uninfected control (not recorded which). The material was whole blood, obtained at baseline. This chain uses TRBV27 with TRBJ1-6; 9 bases are shared with TRBD1. CDR3 in amino acids: CASSKLGQGFYNSPLHF. The CDR3 nucleotides are TGTGCCAGCAGTAAATTGGGACAGGGTTTTTATAATTCACCCCTCCACTTT.